A single sample is the source of the 13 T cell receptor beta chains below, sequenced in a study of identical twins. Using its own MiXCR run on the 5' RACE reads, TCRdb lists one record per CDR3 protein. The sample lists 700,000 or so distinct CDR3 sequences, about 20% occurring once. Another study also made use of these data, one on T cells expressing NK-cell markers.

Material: PBMCs. The receptors here all came from a woman aged 18-29 years in good health.

CDR3 amino acids: CASSLVSLYNEQFF. The CDR3 nucleotides are TGTGCCAGCAGCTTAGTGTCCCTTTACAATGAGCAGTTCTTC. V and J are TRBV7-2 and TRBJ2-1; no reliable D call. The germline V gene encodes CDR1 SGHTA and CDR2 FQGNSA. Deletions cut 1 base from V and 4 bases from J, with 8 bases between. There are 14 residues in the CDR3.

The rearrangement joins TRBV7-2 to TRBJ1-4; D is possibly TRBD1 (5 bases). V lost 0 bases and J lost 7, with 12 bases in between. This CDR3 is 15 amino acids long. CDR1 and CDR2 (germline): SGHTA, FQGNSA. The CDR3 loop is CASSLARGVSEKLFF. The CDR3, as DNA: TGTGCCAGCAGCTTAGCGCGGGGGGTTAGTGAAAAACTGTTTTTT.

This sequence joins TRBV10-3 and TRBJ2-7; 12 nucleotides line up with TRBD2. The trim removed 7 bases at V and 3 bases at J, leaving 7 bases unmatched. Germline V gene lookup returns CDR1 ENHRY and CDR2 SYGVKD. The CDR3 spans 15 residues. CDR3 in amino acids: CAIKDRLAGDYEQYF. In DNA form, the CDR3 reads TGTGCCATCAAGGATCGACTAGCGGGAGACTACGAGCAGTACTTC.

This chain connects TRBV3-1 to TRBJ2-7; D call uncertain. V was trimmed by 2 bases and J by 4 bases, leaving 6 bases between them. The CDR3 consists of 12 residues. Per the germline V gene, CDR1 is LGHDT and CDR2 is YNNKEL (reference sequence). The CDR3 coding sequence is TGTGCCAGCAGCCAAATGAGGTACGAGCAGTACTTC. This encodes CASSQMRYEQYF.

This clonotype was counted a few times. This chain joins TRBV10-2 and TRBJ1-1, with D possibly being TRBD1 (6 bases). Trimming cost V 4 bases and J 4 bases, with 10 bases left between them. From germline, CDR1 is WSHSY and CDR2 SAAADI. The CDR3 runs to 13 residues. The CDR3 sequence: CASSVRDTTEAFF. CDR3 nucleotide sequence: TGCGCCAGCAGTGTCAGGGACACCACTGAAGCTTTCTTT.

The V call is TRBV7-6, the J call TRBJ2-3; D unclear. Germline CDR1 is SGHVS and CDR2 is FNYEAQ. The CDR3 has 16 amino acids. Trimming took off 1 base at V and 0 bases at J, with 11 bases between the two ends. CDR3 sequence: CASSLEGTFSTDTQYF. In DNA form, the CDR3 reads TGTGCCAGCAGCTTAGAGGGAACATTTAGCACAGATACGCAGTATTTT.

The CDR3 protein is CSVGGERYEQYF. CDR3 DNA sequence: TGCAGCGTGGGGGGGGAACGGTACGAGCAGTACTTC. The chain combines TRBV29-1 with TRBJ2-7; 7 bases align to TRBD2. The CDR3 spans 12 residues. V shed 6 bases and J 4 bases; nucleotides not matched to a gene: 6. Germline V gene lookup returns CDR1 SQVTM and CDR2 ANQGSEA.

The chain is built from TRBV6-5 and TRBJ2-1; no clear D gene. Per the germline V gene, CDR1 is MNHEY and CDR2 is SVGAGI. The CDR3 sequence is 15 residues long. V was shortened by 5 bases and J by 4 bases, with 15 bases between the two germline ends. The chain's CDR3 is CASSNNPVGYNEQFF. The CDR3 DNA is TGTGCCAGCAGTAACAACCCGGTGGGATACAATGAGCAGTTCTTC.

This clonotype came up a few times. The J gene is TRBJ2-7, the V gene TRBV20-1, with D possibly TRBD1 on 5 matching bases. Germline values: CDR1 DFQATT, CDR2 SNEGSKA (reference sequence). This CDR3 is 15 amino acids long. Between the trimmed V and J ends, which lost 0 bases and 4 bases, there was a span of 16 bases. The CDR3: CSARDIRGSIYEQYF. The DNA for the CDR3 is TGCAGTGCTAGAGATATAAGGGGTTCAATTTACGAGCAGTACTTC.

The V call is TRBV20-1, the J call TRBJ2-7, with D perhaps TRBD1 or TRBD2 (6 bases each). This CDR3 is built from 15 residues. V was pared by 6 bases and J by 6 bases, with 24 bases between. Germline V gives CDR1 DFQATT, CDR2 SNEGSKA (reference sequence). The CDR3 DNA follows: TGCAGTGCCGGTGAGCTCCGGGGGCTGTTGATCGAGCAGTACTTC. It codes for CSAGELRGLLIEQYF.

This clonotype came up a few times. V gene TRBV7-6 combines with J gene TRBJ1-4; 7 bases match TRBD1. The CDR3 totals 16 residues. Germline values: CDR1 SGHVS, CDR2 FNYEAQ. V was pared by 5 bases and J by 7 bases, with 13 bases of the junction left unmatched. CDR3 region: CASSPTKDRASEKLFF. The CDR3 region has the DNA TGTGCCAGCAGCCCTACCAAAGACAGGGCCAGTGAAAAACTGTTTTTT.

The genes are TRBV7-9 and TRBJ2-7; no clear D. The germline V and J ends were trimmed by 0 bases and 3 bases, with 15 bases remaining between them. CDR1 is SEHNR and CDR2 is FQNEAQ in the germline V gene (reference sequence). The CDR3 sequence is 16 residues long. In DNA, the CDR3 is TGTGCCAGCAGCTTAGCCGTCAATGTCGGCGGCTACGAGCAGTACTTC. Translation gives CASSLAVNVGGYEQYF.

This chain links TRBV5-1 with TRBJ2-3; unclear D gene. CDR1 and CDR2 (germline): SGHRS, YFSETQ. V lost 2 bases and J 4 bases, leaving 5 bases between the germline ends. The CDR3 is made up of 12 amino acids. CDR3 sequence reads: CASSFSPDTQYF. The DNA for the CDR3 is TGCGCCAGCAGCTTTTCGCCAGATACGCAGTATTTT.